This note documents a single T cell receptor beta chain sequence. Its specificity is unknown. The data were taken from a study of Graves' ophthalmopathy and Graves' hyperthyroidism. Study-level background: The collection of peripheral blood took place at initial diagnosis, before any treatment.

CDR1 is SGHVS and CDR2 is FQNEAQ in the germline V gene. V gave up 0 bases and J gave up 10 bases; unmatched junction bases: 17. The CDR3 covers 18 residues. RNA transcripts yielded amplified TCR beta CDR3 regions. HTBI-primed RT-PCR formed the first round, and a multiplex PCR formed the second. TCRdb independently ran MiXCR on the multiplex PCR reads; one entry per CDR3 protein. Found here are 680,000 or so distinct CDR3 sequences, 22% of them singletons; the top ten hold around 7%. Patients in the hyperthyroidism group, adults aged 18 to 65, were newly diagnosed, under 2 months' duration. Symptoms, serum thyroxine and TRAb, thyroid ultrasound, and orbital computed tomography formed the diagnostic basis. Findings and limits, study-wide: Ophthalmopathy versus stable hyperthyroidism: 13-signature model gave roughly 88% sensitivity, 65% to 82% specificity.

The rearrangement uses TRBV7-8 and TRBJ2-2, with TRBD1 matching over 7 bases. Sequenced: peripheral blood. The source is a woman aged 18-30 years with stable Graves' hyperthyroidism. Some clones in this sample may be carry-over from other donors' samples. CDR3 loop: CASSLAILFGTAREELFF. Here the CDR3 DNA reads TGTGCCAGCAGCTTAGCGATTCTATTCGGGACAGCTCGTGAGGAGCTGTTTTTT.